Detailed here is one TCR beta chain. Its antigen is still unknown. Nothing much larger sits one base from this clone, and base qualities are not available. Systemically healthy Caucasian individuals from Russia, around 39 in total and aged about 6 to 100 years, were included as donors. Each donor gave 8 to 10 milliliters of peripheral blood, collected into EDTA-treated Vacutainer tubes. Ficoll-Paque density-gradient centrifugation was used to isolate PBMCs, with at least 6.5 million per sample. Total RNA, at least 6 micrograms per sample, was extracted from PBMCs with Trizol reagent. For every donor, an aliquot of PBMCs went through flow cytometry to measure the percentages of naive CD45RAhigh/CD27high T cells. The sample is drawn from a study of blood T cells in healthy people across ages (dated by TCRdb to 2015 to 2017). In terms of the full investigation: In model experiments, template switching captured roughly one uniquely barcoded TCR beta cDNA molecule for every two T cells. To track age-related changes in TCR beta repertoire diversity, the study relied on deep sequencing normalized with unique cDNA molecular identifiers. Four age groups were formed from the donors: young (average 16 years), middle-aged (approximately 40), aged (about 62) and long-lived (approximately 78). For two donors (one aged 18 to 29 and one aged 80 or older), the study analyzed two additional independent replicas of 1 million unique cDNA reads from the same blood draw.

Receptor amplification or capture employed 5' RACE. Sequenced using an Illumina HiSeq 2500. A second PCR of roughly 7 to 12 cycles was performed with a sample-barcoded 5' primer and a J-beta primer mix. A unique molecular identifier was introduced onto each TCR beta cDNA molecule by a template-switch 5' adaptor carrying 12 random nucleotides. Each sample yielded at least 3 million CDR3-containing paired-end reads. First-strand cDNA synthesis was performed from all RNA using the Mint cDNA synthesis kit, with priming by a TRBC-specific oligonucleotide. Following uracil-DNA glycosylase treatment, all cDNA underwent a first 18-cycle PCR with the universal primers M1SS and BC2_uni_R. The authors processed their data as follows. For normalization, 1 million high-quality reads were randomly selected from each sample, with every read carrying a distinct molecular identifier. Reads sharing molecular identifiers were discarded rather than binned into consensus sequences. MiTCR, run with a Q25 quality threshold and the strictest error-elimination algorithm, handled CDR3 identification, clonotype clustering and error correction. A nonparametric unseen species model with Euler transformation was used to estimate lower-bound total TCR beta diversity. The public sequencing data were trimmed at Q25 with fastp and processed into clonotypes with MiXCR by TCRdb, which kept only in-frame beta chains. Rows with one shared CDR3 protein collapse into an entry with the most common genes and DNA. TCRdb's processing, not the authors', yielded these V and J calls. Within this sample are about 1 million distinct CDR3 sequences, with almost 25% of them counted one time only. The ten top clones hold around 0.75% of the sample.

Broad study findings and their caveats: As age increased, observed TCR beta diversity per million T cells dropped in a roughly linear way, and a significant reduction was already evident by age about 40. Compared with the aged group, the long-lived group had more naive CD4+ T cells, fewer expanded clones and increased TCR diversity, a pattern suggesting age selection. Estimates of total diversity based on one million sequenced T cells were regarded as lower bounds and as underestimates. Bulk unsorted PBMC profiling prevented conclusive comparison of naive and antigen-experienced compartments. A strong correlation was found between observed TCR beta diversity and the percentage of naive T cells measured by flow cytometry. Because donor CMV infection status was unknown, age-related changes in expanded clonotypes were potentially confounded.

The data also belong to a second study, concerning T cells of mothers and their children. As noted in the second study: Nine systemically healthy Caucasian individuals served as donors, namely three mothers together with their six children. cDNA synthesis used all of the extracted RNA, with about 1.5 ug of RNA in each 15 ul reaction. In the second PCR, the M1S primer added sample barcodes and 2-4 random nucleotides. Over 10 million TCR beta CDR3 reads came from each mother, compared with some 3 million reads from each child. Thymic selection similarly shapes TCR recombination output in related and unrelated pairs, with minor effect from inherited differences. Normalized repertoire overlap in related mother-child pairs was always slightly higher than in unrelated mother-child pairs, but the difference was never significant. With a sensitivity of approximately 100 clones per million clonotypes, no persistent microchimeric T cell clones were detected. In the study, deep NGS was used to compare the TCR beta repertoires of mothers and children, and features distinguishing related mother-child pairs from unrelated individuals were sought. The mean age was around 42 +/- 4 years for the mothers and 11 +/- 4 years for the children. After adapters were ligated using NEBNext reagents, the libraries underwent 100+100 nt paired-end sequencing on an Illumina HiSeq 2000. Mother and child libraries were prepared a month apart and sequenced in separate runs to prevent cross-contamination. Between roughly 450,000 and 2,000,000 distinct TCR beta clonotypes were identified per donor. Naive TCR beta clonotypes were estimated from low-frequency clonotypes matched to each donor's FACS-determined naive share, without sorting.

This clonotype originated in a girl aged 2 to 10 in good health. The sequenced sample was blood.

CDR3 loop: CASSWGSETQYF. The DNA sequence follows: TGTGCCAGCAGTTGGGGATCCGAGACCCAGTACTTC. The V and J genes are TRBV28 and TRBJ2-5; confidence is insufficient to name the D gene. V lost 4 bases and J lost 5 bases; the stretch between them is 8 bases long. As encoded in the germline V gene, CDR1 is MDHEN while CDR2 is SYDVKM. Its CDR3 holds 12 amino acids, cysteine through phenylalanine. The entry retains the CDR3 DNA only, 36 bases that are in frame from base 1.